This TCR beta chain was obtained from a study of CD8+ T cells in alopecia areata. This clone was counted a few times. Its antigen is not identified. The sample carries other DNA sequences with the same CDR3. Sampling of alopecia areata patients yielded lesional scalp punch biopsies as well as peripheral blood. Study-wide results and caveats: Affected lesional scalp, above all in alopecia totalis/universalis, was more clonal than normal scalp.

Following extraction, RNA underwent reverse transcription to cDNA, which served as the sequencing template. Generated by immunoSEQ multiplex PCR, the TCRdb table keeps only in-frame clones and is missing some. The sample holds under 150,000 clones; about 50% are singletons and the top ten take 8% to 11%. With 6 bases removed from V and 5 bases from J, the gap between germline ends came to 5 bases. This CDR3 comprises 10 residues. Germline CDR1 and CDR2: SQVTM and ANQGSEA. This chain uses TRBV29-1 with TRBJ2-1, with D possibly TRBD1 on 5 matching bases. Specimen: NKG2D-low CD8+ T cells sorted from blood. The sequence derives from a human donor with alopecia areata. In DNA, the CDR3 is TGCAGCGTAGGGGACAATGAGCAGTTCTTC. It encodes CSVGDNEQFF.